This is a list of T cell receptor beta chains from one sample in a study of blood T cell repertoires in COVID-19. The repertoire was sequenced with immunoSEQ multiplex PCR; TCRdb's copy has only in-frame clones and lacks some. The table shows 120,000 or so clones, with approximately 83% occurring only once. The material sequenced was peripheral blood. Every receptor here comes from a woman in her sixties or seventies with acute or convalescent COVID-19. The CDR3 runs from the conserved cysteine through the conserved F or W. Each record gives: J gene, V gene, clone size, D gene, CDR3 protein, CDR3 DNA. A D gene is named only where the DNA matches it firmly. Rows give clone size only sometimes, using once, few, many, or a class for an expanded clone.

>TRBJ2-1|TRBV5-4|.|TRBD2
CASRTLAGGLNEQFF
TGTGCCAGCAGGACACTAGCGGGGGGTTTGAATGAGCAGTTCTTC
>TRBJ1-5|TRBV21-1|.|.
CASSKEGMRDRGYRWCNQPQHF
TGTGCCAGCAGCAAAGAGGGAATGCGGGACAGGGGTTACCGTTGGTGCAATCAGCCCCAGCATTTT
>TRBJ1-1|TRBV11-3|.|TRBD1
CASQARGREREAFF
TGTGCCAGCCAAGCCAGGGGGCGAGAGCGAGAAGCTTTCTTT
>TRBJ1-6|TRBV19|.|TRBD1
CASSRQGRSPLHF
TGTGCCAGTAGTAGACAGGGCCGTTCACCCCTCCACTTT
>TRBJ1-5|TRBV2|.|.
CASMWRGGSEPQHF
TGTGCCAGCATGTGGAGGGGCGGATCGGAGCCCCAGCATTTT
>TRBJ2-2|TRBV11-1|.|.
CASSGGCGELFF
TGTGCCAGCAGCGGGGGGTGCGGGGAGCTGTTTTTT
>TRBJ1-1|TRBV7-2|.|.
CASSLVEAEAFF
TGTGCCAGCAGCTTAGTAGAGGCTGAAGCTTTCTTT
>TRBJ2-5|TRBV13|.|.
CASSPGVGEETQYF
TGTGCCAGCAGCCCAGGGGTAGGGGAAGAGACCCAGTACTTC
>TRBJ2-5|TRBV9|.|TRBD1
CASSVSGQGEETQYF
TGTGCCAGCAGCGTCTCGGGACAGGGGGAAGAGACCCAGTACTTC
>TRBJ1-4|TRBV7-9|few|TRBD1
CASSWDRLLDEKLFF
TGTGCCAGCAGCTGGGACAGGTTATTGGATGAAAAACTGTTTTTT
>TRBJ1-5|TRBV19|.|TRBD1
CASSPGTGRRQHF
TGTGCCAGTAGTCCGGGGACAGGGAGACGCCAGCATTTT
>TRBJ1-2|TRBV20-1|.|.
CSARGGDGYTF
TGCAGTGCTAGAGGGGGCGATGGCTACACCTTC